The 17 T cell receptor beta chains in this list originate from one sample, sequenced in a study of blood T cell repertoires in COVID-19. Assay: immunoSEQ multiplex PCR; the TCRdb copy retains only in-frame clones and omits some. Of roughly 85,000 clones listed, roughly 73% are singletons. The sample taken for sequencing was peripheral blood. The receptors were gathered from a human donor in a cohort sampled during active COVID-19.

This clone was seen only a few times. The rearrangement joins TRBV18 to TRBJ2-7; TRBD1 aligns across 8 bases. CDR3 length: 13 residues. V was pared by 4 bases and J by 5 bases, with 4 bases of the junction left unmatched. The germline CDR1 and CDR2 sequences are KGHSH and LQKENI. The CDR3: CASSLGQDDEQYF. In DNA, the CDR3 is TGTGCCAGCTCACTGGGACAGGATGACGAGCAGTACTTC. Full variable domain (rest looked up from reference TRBV18 and TRBJ2-7): NAGVMQNPRHLVRRRGQEARLRCSPMKGHSHVYWYRQLPEEGLKFMVYLQKENIIDESGMPKERFSAEFPKEGPSILRIQQVVRGDSAAYFCASSLGQDDEQYFGPGTRLTVT.

This clone was seen more than once but under ten times. CDR3 in amino acids: CAIRKEPVVYEQYF. The CDR3 region has the DNA TGTGCCATCAGGAAGGAGCCGGTGGTGTACGAGCAGTACTTC. This chain links TRBV10-3 with TRBJ2-7; D remains unclear. Germline V gene sequence: CDR1 ENHRY, CDR2 SYGVKD. The V gene lost 6 bases and the J gene lost 4 bases, with 16 bases spanning the gap. The CDR3 covers 14 residues.

CDR3: CASSQPPHWGGVVGEQYF. CDR3 in DNA: TGTGCCAGCAGCCAGCCCCCTCACTGGGGAGGGGTGGTAGGCGAGCAGTACTTC. The gene calls are TRBV7-2 and TRBJ2-7; 7 bases fit TRBD2. This CDR3 is built from 18 residues. V gave up 5 bases and J gave up 6 bases; unmatched junction bases: 22. The V gene's germline CDR1 is SGHTA and CDR2 FQGNSA.

The chain employs TRBV24-1 and TRBJ2-3; 7 bases fit TRBD2. This CDR3 contains 15 residues. Germline V CDR1 and CDR2: KGHDR, SFDVKD. V lost 5 bases, J lost 1 base, and 5 bases stayed unmatched. Here the CDR3 DNA reads TGTGCCACCAGTGGGGGGGGGACTCGCACAGATACGCAGTATTTT. It codes for CATSGGGTRTDTQYF.

This clone has only a few counts. The CDR3 bases are TGTGCCAGCAGTGACGTTCAAGGGGCAGATACGCAGTATTTT. It translates to CASSDVQGADTQYF. This chain links TRBV6-4 with TRBJ2-3; tentative D call: TRBD1 (5 bases). With 2 bases removed from V and 4 bases from J, the gap between germline ends came to 10 bases. Germline V gives CDR1 MRHNA, CDR2 SNTAGT. CDR3 length: 14 residues.

V usage is TRBV3-1 (or the pseudogene TRBV3-2) and J usage is TRBJ2-5, with a tentative D call TRBD2 (6 bases). CDR1 and CDR2 (germline): LGHDT, YNNKEL (reference sequence). This CDR3 region has 13 residues. The germline V and J ends were trimmed by 4 bases and 4 bases, with 10 bases remaining between them. CDR3 DNA: TGTGCCAGCAGCCCCCCGGGGGTAGAGACCCAGTACTTC. Amino acids: CASSPPGVETQYF.

V gene TRBV29-1 combines with J gene TRBJ1-2; D unclear. The CDR3 contains 13 residues. Between the trimmed V and J ends, which lost 6 bases and 4 bases, there was a span of 15 bases. Per germline, CDR1 SQVTM and CDR2 ANQGSEA. The CDR3 loop reads CSVPNGDFYGYTF. In nucleotides, the CDR3 is TGCAGCGTCCCAAACGGGGATTTCTATGGCTACACCTTC. Using reference TRBV29-1 and TRBJ1-2 for the parts outside the CDR3, the full variable domain is SAVISQKPSRDICQRGTSLTIQCQVDSQVTMMFWYRQQPGQSLTLIATANQGSEATYESGFVIDKFPISRPNLTFSTLTVSNMSPEDSSIYLCSVPNGDFYGYTFGSGTRLTVV.

The J gene is TRBJ1-2, the V gene TRBV7-2, with D possibly being TRBD1 (6 bases). This CDR3 comprises 14 residues. Germline loops: CDR1 SGHTA, CDR2 FQGNSA. With 5 bases removed from V and 4 bases from J, the gap between germline ends came to 14 bases. The chain's CDR3 is CASSAQGQIYGYTF. The DNA of the CDR3 is TGTGCCAGCAGCGCCCAGGGGCAAATCTATGGCTACACCTTC.

This clone occurred once. V and J are TRBV6-5 and TRBJ2-7; 8 positions match TRBD1. CDR3 length: 13 amino acids. The trim removed 6 bases at V and 6 bases at J, leaving 7 bases unmatched. Germline CDR1 and CDR2: MNHEY and SVGAGI. This CDR3 reads CASRKQGAGEQYF. In DNA, the CDR3 is TGTGCCAGCAGAAAGCAGGGGGCGGGCGAGCAGTACTTC.

This clone came up a few times. The rearrangement joins TRBV15 to TRBJ2-7; D might be TRBD2 (5 bases). Trimming removed 1 base at V and 2 bases at J, with 9 bases between. The germline V gene encodes CDR1 LNHNV and CDR2 YYDKDF (reference sequence). The CDR3 length is 14 residues. DNA of the CDR3: TGTGCCACCAGCAGAGGAGGACTCGCCTACGAGCAGTACGTC. Translation gives CATSRGGLAYEQYV.

The chain combines TRBV30 with TRBJ2-7; D is possibly TRBD1 (5 bases). CDR1 is GTSNPN and CDR2 is SVGIG in the germline V gene (reference sequence). The V gene lost 5 bases and the J gene lost 3 bases, with 20 bases spanning the gap. The CDR3 runs to 15 residues. The CDR3 loop reads CAWGFLSREYYEQYF. CDR3 bases: TGTGCCTGGGGTTTTCTTTCCAGGGAATACTACGAGCAGTACTTC.

V usage is TRBV19 and J usage is TRBJ1-5; TRBD1 might be the D (5 bases). Trimming cost V 6 bases and J 6 bases, with 15 bases left between them. The CDR3 extends over 14 amino acids. Germline CDR1 LNHDA, CDR2 SQIVND (reference sequence). The CDR3 region is CASSPQVGGQPQHF. The CDR3 DNA reads TGTGCCAGTAGCCCACAGGTGGGCGGTCAGCCCCAGCATTTT. The entire variable domain, with the rest obtained from reference TRBV19 and TRBJ1-5, is as follows: DGGITQSPKYLFRKEGQNVTLSCEQNLNHDAMYWYRQDPGQGLRLIYYSQIVNDFQKGDIAEGYSVSREKKESFPLTVTSAQKNPTAFYLCASSPQVGGQPQHFGDGTRLSIL.

The rearrangement joins TRBV7-2 to TRBJ1-6; no definite D call. Trimming removed 1 base at V and 7 bases at J, with 5 bases between. CDR1 and CDR2 from the germline V gene are SGHTA and FQGNSA. The CDR3 is 13 amino acids. CDR3 sequence: CASSLDQNSPLHF. DNA of the CDR3: TGTGCCAGCAGCTTAGATCAAAATTCACCCCTCCACTTT.

The chain combines TRBV6-2 or TRBV6-3 with TRBJ2-3; weak D call: TRBD1 (5 bases). Trimming stripped 2 bases from V and 8 bases from J, with 17 bases between. This CDR3 spans 15 amino acids. Germline-derived CDR1 and CDR2 are MNHEY and SVGEGT. The CDR3 loop reads CASSYTLGRRSTQYF. In DNA form, the CDR3 reads TGTGCCAGCAGTTACACGTTGGGGCGACGGTCTACGCAGTATTTT.

CDR3 nucleotide sequence: TGTGCCAGCAGTTATAGGGGAAAAAACACTGAAGCTTTCTTT. This translates into CASSYRGKNTEAFF. This rearrangement joins TRBV6-5 to TRBJ1-1; tentatively, D is TRBD1 (5 bases). Trimming took 3 bases from V and 2 from J, leaving 10 bases between them. The CDR3 loop spans 14 amino acids. Germline-derived CDR1 and CDR2 are MNHEY and SVGAGI.

The chain employs TRBV6-5 and TRBJ1-2; the D gene is possibly TRBD1 (6 bases). CDR1 is MNHEY and CDR2 is SVGAGI in the germline V gene. The ends were cut back, 6 bases at V and 4 bases at J, with 12 bases in the middle. CDR3 length: 13 residues. The CDR3 region is CASRAGQFYGYTF. The CDR3 DNA sequence: TGTGCCAGCAGAGCTGGACAGTTCTATGGCTACACCTTC.

This clone was counted a single time. J is TRBJ2-3 and V is TRBV5-1, with 9 bases matching TRBD1. The V segment lost 4 bases and the J segment 10 bases; nucleotides outside the gene matches: 10. The CDR3 contains 14 residues. The germline CDR1 and CDR2 sequences are SGHRS and YFSETQ. The CDR3 DNA sequence: TGCGCCAGCAGCCCCCAGGACAGGGGCCGGTCGCAGTATTTT. The encoded protein is CASSPQDRGRSQYF.